The T cell receptor beta chain under discussion was sequenced for a study of circulating tumor DNA in untreated peripheral T-cell lymphoma. Study-wide background: Circulating tumor DNA with tumor TCR clonotypes was tracked in baseline and serial serum. Regarding the study as a whole: In a couple of patients, ctDNA persisted after therapy without relapse for about ten years.

This clone was recorded only once. Its antigen is not known. The CDR3 is made up of 12 amino acids. CDR1 is SEHNR and CDR2 is FQNEAQ in the germline V gene (reference sequence). The V end lost 0 bases, the J end lost 8 bases, and 7 bases lay between the germline ends. This table comes from immunoSEQ multiplex PCR, and its TCRdb copy is limited to in-frame clones, with some not included. The sample carries 350 to 450 clones, roughly 72% recorded once. The V gene is TRBV7-9, the J gene TRBJ1-2, with no clear D. The TCR comes from a human donor with peripheral T-cell lymphoma. The material sequenced was cell-free DNA from blood serum. The CDR3 bases are TGTGCCAGCAGCTTAGCGTTGGAGGGCTACACCTTC. Its protein product is CASSLALEGYTF.